A selection of T cell receptor beta chains follows, all from one sample in a study of OX40 agonist ivuxolimab in advanced cancers. Method: immunoSEQ multiplex PCR; TCRdb's copy keeps in-frame clones and lacks some. The data contain around 49,000 clones, more than 80% of them seen just once; the ten biggest clones take up about 15%. This specimen consisted of CD4+ or CD8+ T cells sorted from blood, obtained in a trial of the OX40 agonist ivuxolimab. The source of these receptors is an adult with an advanced solid tumor such as melanoma, head and neck, liver or kidney cancer. The CDR3 runs from the conserved cysteine through the conserved F or W. The order of the fields is clone size, D gene, V gene, J gene, CDR3 DNA, CDR3 protein. D genes are given only for firm matches. Part of the rows lack a size; the others show once, few, many or a class for expanded clones.

-	-	TRBV28	TRBJ2-1	TGTGCCAGCAGGTCACCGGGAGTAGGGGGCTATGAGCAGTTCTTC	CASRSPGVGGYEQFF
once	-	TRBV9	TRBJ2-3	TGTGCCAGCAGCAATAGCGCAGAGGTAGATACGCAGTATTTT	CASSNSAEVDTQYF
-	TRBD2	TRBV11-3	TRBJ2-7	TGTGCCAGCAGCTTAGAGGGGGGGTTGCACTACGAGCAGTACTTC	CASSLEGGLHYEQYF
-	TRBD2	TRBV11-2	TRBJ2-1	TGTGCCAGCAGCTTATCGGACGGGGGGAGCTCCTACAATGAGCAGTTCTTC	CASSLSDGGSSYNEQFF
-	-	TRBV28	TRBJ1-2	TGTGCCAGCAGTTTAGCCCCTGGGACGTATGGCTGCACCTTC	CASSLAPGTYGCTF
once	-	TRBV25-1	TRBJ2-7	TGTGCCAGCGGGGGGCCCCGGGGGTACGAGCAGTACTTC	CASGGPRGYEQYF
-	TRBD1	TRBV6-6	TRBJ2-7	TGTGCCAGCAGTTCCACAGGGGTTGGGGAGCAGTACTTC	CASSSTGVGEQYF
once	TRBD2	TRBV7-6	TRBJ2-7	TGTGCCAGCAGCTACCTAGCGGGGGGTAGCGAGCAGTACTTC	CASSYLAGGSEQYF
-	-	TRBV4-1	TRBJ2-2	TGCGCCAGCAGCCAACTAGACAGGGAGGCCGGGGAGCTGTTTTTT	CASSQLDREAGELFF
many	-	TRBV5-1	TRBJ1-3	TGCGCCAGCAGCTTGGTGAATGAGCCTGGAAACACCATATATTTT	CASSLVNEPGNTIYF
-	TRBD1	TRBV28	TRBJ2-3	TGTGCCAGCAGTGAGACAGGGTCCACAGATACGCAGTATTTT	CASSETGSTDTQYF
-	-	TRBV6-5	TRBJ2-7	TGTGCCAGCAGTTACAGGGCGCTCGGAGCCTACGAGCAGTACTTC	CASSYRALGAYEQYF
-	TRBD1	TRBV7-6	TRBJ2-1	TGTGCCAGCAGCTCAGGAACAGGGGCGGCCTACAATGAGCAGTTCTTC	CASSSGTGAAYNEQFF
-	-	TRBV6-1	TRBJ2-7	TGTGCCAGCAGTGAATCGGTACGGGCCTACCCCCACGAGCAGTACTTC	CASSESVRAYPHEQYF
-	-	TRBV19	TRBJ1-1	TGTGCCAGTAGCCCGGGGGGGGGACGGGCTGAAGCTTTCTTT	CASSPGGGRAEAFF
-	-	TRBV11-3	TRBJ2-3	TGTGCCAGCAGCTCCGGGGGCGTGATCGCAGATACGCAGTATTTT	CASSSGGVIADTQYF
-	TRBD2	TRBV6-1	TRBJ2-4	TGTGCCAGCAGAGGGGAAGCGGGGGACAAAAACATTCAGTACTTC	CASRGEAGDKNIQYF
-	-	TRBV30	TRBJ1-2	TGTGCCGGGGTTGGGAACTATGGCTACACCTTC	CAGVGNYGYTF
-	-	TRBV11-2	TRBJ2-6	TGTGCCAGCAGCCAAGACAACTCTGGGGCCAACGTCCTGACTTTC	CASSQDNSGANVLTF
-	-	TRBV14	TRBJ2-5	TGTGCCAGCAGCCAAGTAGGGGGGGCCTGGGAGACCCAGTACTTC	CASSQVGGAWETQYF
-	-	TRBV12-5	TRBJ1-5	TGTGCTAGTGGCCTGGACAGATACGTAGCACCCCAGCCCCAGCATTTT	CASGLDRYVAPQPQHF
-	-	TRBV11-2	TRBJ1-3	TGTGCCAGCAGCTCTTATCTGGCCCCTGGAAACACCATATATTTT	CASSSYLAPGNTIYF
-	TRBD2	TRBV13	TRBJ2-2	TGTGCCAGCAGCCCTAGCGGGGGAGCCAACACCGGGGAGCTGTTTTTT	CASSPSGGANTGELFF
-	TRBD1	TRBV5-8	TRBJ1-2	TGTGCCAGCAGTAAGAGGACAGGGGAGGATTATGGCTACACCTTC	CASSKRTGEDYGYTF
once	-	TRBV7-6	TRBJ2-3	TGTGCCAGCAGCCTAGCCGCCAGCACAGATACGCAGTATTTT	CASSLAASTDTQYF
-	-	TRBV9	TRBJ2-2	TGTGCCAGCAGCGTAGAAGGAGGGCCTGGCGGGGAGCTGTTTTTT	CASSVEGGPGGELFF
once	-	TRBV27	TRBJ2-1	TGTGCCAGCAGTGTTACAAACTACAATGAGCAGTTCTTC	CASSVTNYNEQFF
-	-	TRBV4-1	TRBJ1-1	TGCGCCAGCAGCCTAAAGACGGAGAACACTGAAGCTTTCTTT	CASSLKTENTEAFF
-	TRBD2	TRBV19	TRBJ2-2	TGTGCCAGTAGTCCGGGCGGGAGCGTCGGGGAGCTGTTTTTT	CASSPGGSVGELFF
-	-	TRBV6-1	TRBJ1-3	TGTGCCAGCAGTGATGGCAGTGGAAACACCATATATTTT	CASSDGSGNTIYF